What follows is one T cell receptor (beta chain) and its context. The target antigen is unknown. Both 60 Vbeta primers and 13 Jbeta primers went into the PCR. Sequencing used immunoSEQ multiplex PCR; TCRdb keeps in-frame clones, though not all of them. The sample lists about 52,000 clones, around 70% seen once, with 9% to 9.5% in the top ten. This sample stems from a study of cytomegalovirus exposure and HLA in healthy donors. Overall study results and limits: Most sequenced TCRs were rare (though some public TCRs occurred in many donors).

The sequence came from a woman between 45 and 60 years old in good health and CMV-seronegative. Sequencing was carried out using PBMCs.

CDR3 nucleotides: TGTGCCAGCAGCTTCGCAGGGCTCCACGAGCAGTACTTC. Residues: CASSFAGLHEQYF. This chain uses TRBV11-2 with TRBJ2-7; D may be TRBD1 (5 bases). Trimming shortened V by 3 bases and J by 5 bases, and 11 bases separated the two germline ends. This CDR3 comprises 13 residues. Germline CDR1 and CDR2: SGHAT and FQNNGV.